These 27 T cell receptor beta chains were sequenced from one sample in a study of T cells in Graves' hyperthyroidism and ophthalmopathy. Regions amplified from RNA transcripts were the TCR beta CDR3 regions. HTBI primers were employed in a first-round RT-PCR of the TCR CDR3. Using its own MiXCR run on the multiplex PCR reads, TCRdb lists one record per CDR3 protein. The sample lists fewer than 800,000 distinct CDR3 sequences; about 15% were seen once. Specimen: blood. The source is a man aged 18 to 35 with Graves' hyperthyroidism.

Only a few counts were recorded for this clonotype. V usage is TRBV29-1 and J usage is TRBJ2-5; D is tentatively TRBD1 or TRBD2 (5 bases each). Germline V CDR1 and CDR2: SQVTM, ANQGSEA. The CDR3 consists of 14 residues. V was pared by 1 base and J by 5 bases, with 14 bases between. The CDR3 spells CSVEGRGVRETQYF. The CDR3 nucleotides read TGCAGCGTTGAAGGTAGAGGGGTACGGGAGACCCAGTACTTC.

This clonotype was detected many times. The V call is TRBV20-1, the J call TRBJ2-1; 14 positions match TRBD2. Germline trimming cut 5 bases from V and 0 bases from J; bases unmatched to any gene: 6. The CDR3 covers 17 residues. In germline, CDR1 is DFQATT, CDR2 SNEGSKA (reference sequence). The chain's CDR3 is CSAPGTSGRASYNEQFF. The CDR3 bases are TGCAGTGCTCCCGGGACTAGCGGGAGAGCCTCCTACAATGAGCAGTTCTTC.

This rearrangement joins TRBV6-8 to TRBJ2-7; the D gene is possibly TRBD1 (6 bases). Trimming took off 9 bases at V and 5 bases at J, with 14 bases between the two ends. The CDR3 is 12 residues long. Germline assignment: CDR1 MNHGY and CDR2 SAAAGT. In nucleotides, the CDR3 is TGTGCCAGGGGCAGGGGCACGGACGAGCAGTACTTC. Its translation is CARGRGTDEQYF.

This clonotype has a handful of counts. The gene calls are TRBV28 and TRBJ1-4; D not certain. Per germline, CDR1 MDHEN and CDR2 SYDVKM. CDR3 size: 13 residues. Trimming shortened V by 5 bases and J by 14 bases, and 18 bases separated the two germline ends. The CDR3 region is CASSSPRARFLFF. The CDR3 DNA reads TGTGCCAGCAGTAGCCCTCGGGCGCGTTTCCTGTTTTTT.

This clonotype came up a few times. V and J are TRBV10-3 and TRBJ2-7; D not certain. The CDR3 covers 14 residues. The germline V gene has CDR1 ENHRY and CDR2 SYGVKD. The V and J ends lost 1 base and 5 bases respectively, with 12 bases between them. The CDR3 DNA reads TGTGCCATCAGTGAGTTGAGTCCGGGCCACGAGCAGTACTTC. This encodes CAISELSPGHEQYF.

This clonotype was observed a few times. This chain uses TRBV20-1 with TRBJ1-5; tentatively, D is TRBD1 (5 bases). Germline CDR1 is DFQATT and CDR2 is SNEGSKA (reference sequence). The CDR3 is 12 residues long. V was trimmed by 6 bases and J by 6 bases, leaving 12 bases between them. DNA of the CDR3: TGCAGTGCCAGTACGGGGACTCAGCCCCAGCATTTT. Its protein is CSASTGTQPQHF.

The gene calls are TRBV18 and TRBJ1-1; no firm D call. Germline V gene sequence: CDR1 KGHSH, CDR2 LQKENI. V dropped 4 bases and J dropped 0 bases, with 9 bases sitting between them. The CDR3 sequence is 14 residues long. CDR3 protein: CASSREQLNTEAFF. CDR3 DNA sequence: TGTGCCAGCTCACGAGAACAGCTGAACACTGAAGCTTTCTTT.

This clonotype was counted many times. This chain links TRBV28 with TRBJ2-7, with 9 bases aligning to TRBD1. CDR3 length: 13 amino acids. V trimming: 6 bases; J trimming: 7 bases; junction bases outside the gene matches: 7. Germline CDR1 MDHEN, CDR2 SYDVKM. CDR3 region: CASSLGTGWEQYF. In DNA form, the CDR3 reads TGTGCCAGCAGCCTCGGGACAGGGTGGGAGCAGTACTTC.

This clonotype has ten or more counts. V usage is TRBV7-2 and J usage is TRBJ1-5; 7 nucleotides align to TRBD1. Trimming removed 3 bases from V and 5 bases from J; junction bases left unmatched: 7. CDR1 and CDR2 from the germline V gene are SGHTA and FQGNSA. The length of the CDR3 is 15 residues. The DNA for the CDR3 is TGTGCCAGCAGCTTCCGAAAAGGGGGCGATCAGCCCCAGCATTTT. It yields the protein CASSFRKGGDQPQHF.

The chain links TRBV2 to TRBJ2-7; TRBD1 agrees at 10 bases. The CDR3 length is 16 residues. Per germline, CDR1 SNHLY and CDR2 FYNNEI. V trimming: 5 bases; J trimming: 0 bases; junction bases outside the gene matches: 7. CDR3 coding DNA: TGTGCCAGCAGTCAAGGACAGGGGGTCCTCTCCTACGAGCAGTACTTC. It is translated as CASSQGQGVLSYEQYF.

This clonotype was counted at least ten times. The gene calls are TRBV12-3 or TRBV12-4 and TRBJ2-1; 9 nucleotides agree with TRBD1. The V gene end was trimmed by 3 bases and the J gene end by 5 bases; junction bases not matched to a gene: 11. This CDR3 spans 17 amino acids. The CDR3 reads CASSFGNRDRVNNEQFF. CDR3 DNA: TGTGCCAGCAGTTTCGGAAACCGGGACAGGGTGAACAATGAGCAGTTCTTC.

The table lists this clonotype with a few counts. The rearrangement uses TRBV4-1 and TRBJ2-7; D perhaps matches TRBD2 (5 bases). Germline V lookup: CDR1 MGHRA, CDR2 YSYEKL. The V gene lost 2 bases and the J gene lost 0 bases, with 14 bases spanning the gap. This CDR3 contains 16 residues. This chain's CDR3 is CASSQPGGTSSYEQYF. In nucleotides, the CDR3 is TGCGCCAGCAGCCAACCAGGCGGTACTAGCTCCTACGAGCAGTACTTC.

Many counts were recorded for this clonotype. This chain links TRBV27 with TRBJ2-3; D not resolved. V dropped 3 bases and J dropped 2 bases, with 6 bases sitting between them. The CDR3 is 13 amino acids. Germline-derived CDR1 and CDR2 are MNHEY and SMNVEV (reference sequence). CDR3 residues: CASSFEYTDTQYF. The CDR3 DNA is TGTGCCAGCAGTTTTGAATACACAGATACGCAGTATTTT.

This clonotype was seen many times. V usage is TRBV3-1 and J usage is TRBJ2-7, with 14 bases identical to TRBD2. The J segment lost 1 base and the V segment lost 4 bases, leaving 9 bases of the junction unmatched. This CDR3 has 18 amino acids. In germline, CDR1 is LGHDT, CDR2 YNNKEL (reference sequence). DNA for the CDR3: TGTGCCAGCAGCCCCAGGACTAGCGGGAGGAAAATTTCCTACGAGCAGTACTTC. Its translation is CASSPRTSGRKISYEQYF.

In its sample, this clonotype was seen many times. The rearrangement joins TRBV28 to TRBJ2-7; no definite D call. Trimming left V 8 bases short and J 0 bases short, with 8 bases between. The CDR3 sequence is 12 residues long. The germline V gene has CDR1 MDHEN and CDR2 SYDVKM. This CDR3 reads CASGRPSYEQYF. CDR3 DNA sequence: TGTGCCAGCGGTCGGCCCTCCTACGAGCAGTACTTC.

The V call is TRBV12-3 or TRBV12-4, the J call TRBJ2-7, with D unresolved. With 3 bases removed from V and 3 bases from J, the gap between germline ends came to 12 bases. This CDR3 has 14 residues. The DNA for the CDR3 is TGTGCCAGCAGTTTCGAGAGAGCCCGCTACGAGCAGTACTTC. This gives the protein CASSFERARYEQYF.

V and J are TRBV11-2 and TRBJ2-7, with TRBD2 matching over 10 bases. The CDR3 is 16 residues long. The V and J ends lost 5 bases and 2 bases, in that order; junction bases with no gene match: 9. Looked up from germline, CDR1 is SGHAT and CDR2 is FQNNGV. The CDR3 region is CASSQILGLATYEQYF. DNA for the CDR3: TGTGCCAGCAGCCAGATCCTGGGACTAGCGACCTACGAGCAGTACTTC.

Only a few counts were recorded for this clonotype. The genes are TRBV12-5 and TRBJ1-1, with D perhaps matching TRBD1 (6 bases). CDR3 length equals 16 residues. V gave up 0 bases and J gave up 5 bases, with 16 bases separating them. CDR1 and CDR2 from the germline V gene are LGHNT and FRNRAP. The CDR3 region is CASGLVRRGQDTEAFF. The DNA for the CDR3 is TGTGCTAGTGGTTTGGTACGGCGGGGGCAGGATACTGAAGCTTTCTTT.

This clonotype has only a few counts. The CDR3 nucleotides read TGTGCCAGCAGCTTGAGGCTCCAGAACACCGGGGAGCTGTTTTTT. It encodes CASSLRLQNTGELFF. The gene calls are TRBV5-5 and TRBJ2-2; D unclear. Germline CDR1 and CDR2: SGHKS and YYEKEE (reference sequence). The CDR3 runs 15 residues. The V and J ends lost 1 base and 1 base respectively, with 8 bases between them.

This clonotype was found many times. The chain is built from TRBV28 and TRBJ2-7, with a possible D match to TRBD2 (5 bases). V was clipped by 7 bases and J by 2 bases, with 6 bases between them. Germline values: CDR1 MDHEN, CDR2 SYDVKM. This CDR3 is 11 amino acids long. CDR3 sequence: CASNGAYEQYF. CDR3 in DNA: TGTGCCAGCAACGGGGCCTACGAGCAGTACTTC.

This clonotype was counted ten times or more. The rearrangement joins TRBV11-2 to TRBJ2-7; possibly TRBD1 or TRBD2 for D (5 bases each). V shed 6 bases and J shed 3 bases, with 21 bases lying between them. Looked up from germline, CDR1 is SGHAT and CDR2 is FQNNGV. The CDR3 runs 16 residues. The CDR3 coding sequence is TGTGCCAGCAGTCGTACCTCGGGACGCACTAACTACGAGCAGTACTTC. Amino acid sequence: CASSRTSGRTNYEQYF. The full variable domain, in which reference TRBV11-2 and TRBJ2-7 provide the parts outside the CDR3, is EAGVAQSPRYKIIEKRQSVAFWCNPISGHATLYWYQQILGQGPKLLIQFQNNGVVDDSQLPKDRFSAERLKGVDSTLKIQPAKLEDSAVYLCASSRTSGRTNYEQYFGPGTRLTVT.

This clonotype was counted many times. This chain uses TRBV28 with TRBJ2-1, with a possible D match to TRBD1 (6 bases). This CDR3 has 15 amino acids. In germline, CDR1 is MDHEN, CDR2 SYDVKM. V gave up 5 bases and J gave up 4 bases, with 15 bases separating them. CDR3 in amino acids: CASSGPGRGYNEQFF. The CDR3 DNA reads TGTGCCAGCAGTGGTCCTGGCAGGGGATACAATGAGCAGTTCTTC.

This clonotype appeared a few times. This could be a read error, since a much larger clone is one nucleotide away. J is TRBJ2-2 and V is TRBV30; D possibly corresponds to TRBD1 (5 bases). The CDR3 sequence is 12 residues long. Germline lookup yields CDR1 GTSNPN and CDR2 SVGIG (reference sequence). The CDR3 coding sequence is TGTGTCTCCACAGGAGACACCGGGGAGCTGTTTTTT. This translates into CVSTGDTGELFF.

This clonotype occurred many times. The J gene is TRBJ1-2, the V gene TRBV30; D gene unclear. This CDR3 has 12 residues. Trimming removed 3 bases at V and 4 bases at J, with 9 bases between. CDR1 and CDR2 from the germline V gene are GTSNPN and SVGIG (reference sequence). The CDR3 DNA reads as TGTGCCTGGAGAGGTTGGATCTATGGCTACACCTTC. Its protein is CAWRGWIYGYTF. The entire variable domain, with the rest obtained from reference TRBV30 and TRBJ1-2, is as follows: SQTIHQWPATLVQPVGSPLSLECTVEGTSNPNLYWYRQAAGRGLQLLFYSVGIGQISSEVPQNLSASRPQDRQFILSSKKLLLSDSGFYLCAWRGWIYGYTFGSGTRLTVV.

This clonotype was seen repeatedly, ten times or more. The chain carries TRBV6-1 and TRBJ1-5, with D perhaps matching TRBD1 (6 bases). V was shortened by 8 bases and J by 2 bases, with 13 bases between the two germline ends. Per the germline V gene, CDR1 is MNHNS and CDR2 is SASEGT. The CDR3 sequence is 14 residues long. CDR3 nucleotide sequence: TGTGCCAGCGCCCCAGGGGTGGGCAATCAGCCCCAGCATTTT. As protein: CASAPGVGNQPQHF.

With respect to this clonotype: This clone may be a read error of a much larger clone one base away. The chain has TRBV7-9 and TRBJ2-1; D unclear. Germline V gene data show CDR1 as SEHNR and CDR2 as FQNEAQ (reference sequence). This CDR3 region has 12 residues. DNA of the CDR3: TGTGCCAGCACCTTACGGGACAATGAGCAGTTCTTC. It encodes CASTLRDNEQFF.

This clonotype was detected only a few times. A much larger clone lies one base from this, so it may be a read error. J is TRBJ2-3 and V is TRBV27; 14 bases are shared with TRBD2. J gave up 5 bases and V 6 bases, and 7 bases lay outside the gene matches. Germline loops: CDR1 MNHEY, CDR2 SMNVEV (reference sequence). The CDR3 is 16 amino acids. Written as DNA, the CDR3 is TGTGCCAGCAGCCAGGGACTAGCGGGAGTCCTAGATACGCAGTATTTT. Translation: CASSQGLAGVLDTQYF.